This TCR beta chain derives from a study of Graves' ophthalmopathy and Graves' hyperthyroidism. About the study: At initial diagnosis, peripheral blood was obtained, and this preceded any treatment. Points from the study as a whole: The model forecast ophthalmopathy progression, reaching roughly 64% sensitivity and 72% to 75% specificity. Blood also contained most of the expanded thyroid clonotypes above 0.001 frequency.

Amplified TCR beta CDR3 regions were obtained using RNA transcripts as template. Following a first-round RT-PCR that used HTBI primers, a second-round multiplex PCR was carried out. TCRdb fed the multiplex PCR reads into MiXCR, producing one record per CDR3 protein. The sample has under 350,000 distinct CDR3 sequences; roughly 17% are singletons. Trimming took off 5 bases at V and 3 bases at J, with 13 bases between the two ends. Germline CDR1 LNHNV, CDR2 YYDKDF (reference sequence). This CDR3 region has 14 residues. Details on this clonotype: Its matching antigen is unknown.

The source material was peripheral blood. The receptor's source is an adult man with Graves' ophthalmopathy. The V call is TRBV15, the J call TRBJ2-5; D remains ambiguous. DNA of the CDR3: TGTGCCACCAGCGATCGGACGACTGAAGAGACCCAGTACTTC. Amino acids: CATSDRTTEETQYF.